This T cell receptor beta chain was identified during a study of cytomegalovirus exposure and HLA in healthy donors. PCR used 60 Vbeta primers and 13 Jbeta primers. Here immunoSEQ multiplex PCR was the method, and the copy in TCRdb shows in-frame clones only, minus some. This sample carries about 18,000 clones, 84% of them seen once, and the ten largest clones take about a fifth. V was clipped by 5 bases and J by 1 base, with 11 bases between them. This CDR3 region has 14 residues. The germline CDR1 and CDR2 sequences are MNHEY and SVGAGI. The sequencing sample was made of PBMCs. The receptor comes from a human donor in good health. J is TRBJ1-1 and V is TRBV6-5, with D tentatively TRBD1 (5 bases). The CDR3 DNA reads as TGTGCCAGCAGTGGGGACGGGGGGAACACTGAAGCTTTCTTT. Amino acid sequence: CASSGDGGNTEAFF.